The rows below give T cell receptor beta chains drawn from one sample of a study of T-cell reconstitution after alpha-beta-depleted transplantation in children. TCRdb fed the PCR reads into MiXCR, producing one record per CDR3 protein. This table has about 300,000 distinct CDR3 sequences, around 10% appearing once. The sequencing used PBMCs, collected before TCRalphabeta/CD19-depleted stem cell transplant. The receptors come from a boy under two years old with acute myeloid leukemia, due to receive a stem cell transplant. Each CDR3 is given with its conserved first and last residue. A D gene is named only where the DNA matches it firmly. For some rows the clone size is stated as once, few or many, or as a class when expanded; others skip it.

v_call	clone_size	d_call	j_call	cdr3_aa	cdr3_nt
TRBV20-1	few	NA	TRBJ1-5	CSVRGEGLSNQPQHF	TGCAGTGTGAGGGGGGAGGGCCTTAGCAATCAGCCCCAGCATTTT
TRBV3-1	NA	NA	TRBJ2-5	CASSHNTETQYF	TGTGCCAGCAGCCACAATACGGAGACCCAGTACTTC
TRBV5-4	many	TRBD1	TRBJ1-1	CASSLWDPGTGAGRNTEAFF	TGTGCCAGCAGCTTGTGGGACCCCGGGACAGGGGCCGGGCGGAACACTGAAGCTTTCTTT
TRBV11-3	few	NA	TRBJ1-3	CASSSPGHSSGNTIYF	TGTGCCAGCAGCTCACCGGGACACAGCTCTGGAAACACCATATATTTT
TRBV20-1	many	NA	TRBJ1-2	CSAPTQGRGYTF	TGCAGTGCTCCGACACAGGGTCGAGGCTACACCTTC
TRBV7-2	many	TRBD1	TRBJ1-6	CASSYKTGNNSPLHF	TGTGCCAGCAGCTACAAGACAGGGAATAATTCACCCCTCCACTTT
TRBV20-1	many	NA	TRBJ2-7	CSAHRGGEQYF	TGCAGTGCTCATAGGGGTGGCGAGCAGTACTTC
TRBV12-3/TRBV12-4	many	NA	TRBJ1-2	CASRPDSNYGYTF	TGTGCCAGCAGACCCGACAGTAACTATGGCTACACCTTC
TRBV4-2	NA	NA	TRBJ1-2	CASSQEMTVYGYTF	TGTGCCAGCAGCCAAGAGATGACGGTCTATGGCTACACCTTC
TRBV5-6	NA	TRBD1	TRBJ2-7	CASSLPGQGGSYEQYF	TGTGCCAGCAGCTTGCCGGGACAGGGAGGATCCTACGAGCAGTACTTC
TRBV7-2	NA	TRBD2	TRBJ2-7	CASSSSSGSSYEQYF	TGTGCCAGCAGCTCGAGCAGCGGGAGCTCCTACGAGCAGTACTTC
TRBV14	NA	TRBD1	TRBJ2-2	CASSQDWPFGQGNTGELFF	TGTGCCAGCAGCCAAGATTGGCCTTTTGGACAGGGGAACACCGGGGAGCTGTTTTTT
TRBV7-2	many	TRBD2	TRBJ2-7	CASSASGTSAGEQYF	TGTGCCAGCAGCGCTTCCGGGACTAGCGCTGGCGAGCAGTACTTC
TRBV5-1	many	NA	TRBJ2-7	CASSVAGVPYEQYF	TGCGCCAGCAGCGTTGCAGGCGTTCCCTACGAGCAGTACTTC
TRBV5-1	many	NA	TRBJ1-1	CASSLASQGNTEAFF	TGCGCCAGCAGCTTGGCCAGTCAGGGGAACACTGAAGCTTTCTTT
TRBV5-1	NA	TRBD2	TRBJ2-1	CASNGGSRYNEQFF	TGCGCCAGCAACGGCGGGAGCCGATACAATGAGCAGTTCTTC
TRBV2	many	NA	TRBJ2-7	CASSEWGVTYEQYF	TGTGCCAGCAGTGAGTGGGGAGTAACCTACGAGCAGTACTTC
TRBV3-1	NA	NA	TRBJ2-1	CASSRNLGGKGDEQFF	TGTGCCAGCAGCCGAAACTTAGGAGGAAAAGGCGATGAGCAGTTCTTC
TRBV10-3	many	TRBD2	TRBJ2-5	CAIAGLAGETQYF	TGTGCCATCGCGGGACTAGCGGGAGAGACCCAGTACTTC
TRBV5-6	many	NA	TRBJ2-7	CASSVQGAPVYEQYF	TGTGCCAGCAGCGTCCAGGGAGCCCCGGTCTACGAGCAGTACTTC
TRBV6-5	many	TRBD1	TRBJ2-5	CASSFPWTGLGETQYF	TGTGCCAGCAGTTTTCCCTGGACAGGGTTAGGGGAGACCCAGTACTTC
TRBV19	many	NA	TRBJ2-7	CASSKYSNYEQYF	TGTGCCAGTAGTAAGTACAGCAACTACGAGCAGTACTTC
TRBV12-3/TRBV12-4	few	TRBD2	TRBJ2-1	CASSNLAEGPYNEQFF	TGTGCCAGCAGTAATCTAGCGGAGGGGCCTTACAATGAGCAGTTCTTC
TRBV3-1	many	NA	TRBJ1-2	CASSQIPQQGRYGYTF	TGTGCCAGCAGCCAAATCCCCCAACAGGGACGGTATGGCTACACCTTC
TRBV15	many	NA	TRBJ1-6	CATSRRGATVGSPLHF	TGTGCCACCAGCAGACGGGGGGCTACCGTCGGTTCACCCCTCCACTTT
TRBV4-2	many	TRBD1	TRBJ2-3	CASSRGTGGQDTQYF	TGTGCCAGCAGCCGAGGGACAGGGGGCCAAGATACGCAGTATTTT
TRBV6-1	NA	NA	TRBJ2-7	CASSIAGPVAYEQYF	TGTGCCAGCAGTATCGCTGGGCCAGTGGCCTACGAGCAGTACTTC
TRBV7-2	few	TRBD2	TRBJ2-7	CASSLNRAGNHEQYF	TGTGCCAGCAGCTTGAACCGAGCGGGGAACCACGAGCAGTACTTC
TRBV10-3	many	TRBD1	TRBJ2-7	CAISGTGMIYEQYF	TGTGCCATCAGTGGGACAGGGATGATTTACGAGCAGTACTTC
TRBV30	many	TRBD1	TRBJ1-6	CAWSTGTGVLEPLHF	TGTGCCTGGAGTACCGGGACAGGGGTTCTTGAACCCCTCCACTTT
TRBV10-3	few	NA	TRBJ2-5	CAISDRQASGETQYF	TGTGCCATCAGTGACCGACAGGCGTCGGGAGAGACCCAGTACTTC
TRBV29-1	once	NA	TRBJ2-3	CSVEDPLDPDTQYF	TGCAGCGTTGAAGATCCCCTAGACCCAGATACGCAGTATTTT
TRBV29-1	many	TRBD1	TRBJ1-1	CSVLDRPNTEAFF	TGCAGCGTCCTGGACAGGCCGAACACTGAAGCTTTCTTT
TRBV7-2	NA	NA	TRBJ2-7	CASSFRVSGEQYF	TGTGCCAGCAGCTTCCGGGTATCGGGCGAGCAGTACTTC
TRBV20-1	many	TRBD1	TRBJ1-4	CSASQGQGLSGEKLFF	TGCAGTGCTAGCCAGGGACAGGGGTTGAGTGGTGAAAAACTGTTTTTT
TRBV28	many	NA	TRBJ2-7	CASSLFGSTEPWGASYEQYF	TGTGCCAGCAGTTTATTCGGATCGACAGAACCGTGGGGAGCCTCCTACGAGCAGTACTTC
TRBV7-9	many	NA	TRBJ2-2	CASSPPDRGELFF	TGTGCCAGCAGCCCCCCTGATAGGGGGGAGCTGTTTTTT
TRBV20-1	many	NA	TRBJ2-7	CSARGKSSYEQYF	TGCAGTGCTAGGGGGAAGAGCTCCTACGAGCAGTACTTC
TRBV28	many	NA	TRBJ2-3	CASRTGVPTDTQYF	TGTGCCAGCAGAACGGGGGTCCCCACAGATACGCAGTATTTT
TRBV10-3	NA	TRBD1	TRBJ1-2	CAIRMTGGNYGYTF	TGTGCCATCAGAATGACAGGGGGCAACTATGGCTACACCTTC
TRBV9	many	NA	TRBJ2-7	CASSVGPISYEQYF	TGTGCCAGCAGCGTCGGCCCTATCTCCTACGAGCAGTACTTC
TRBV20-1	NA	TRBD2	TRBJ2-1	CSAPGQELAGTYNEQFF	TGCAGTGCTCCGGGACAGGAACTAGCGGGGACTTACAATGAGCAGTTCTTC
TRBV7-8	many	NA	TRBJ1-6	CASSFFQGNSPLHF	TGTGCCAGCAGCTTTTTTCAGGGAAACTCACCCCTCCACTTT
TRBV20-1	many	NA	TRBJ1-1	CSASARNTEAFF	TGCAGTGCTAGTGCCCGGAACACTGAAGCTTTCTTT
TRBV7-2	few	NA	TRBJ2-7	CASSLALGRGEQYF	TGTGCCAGCAGCTTAGCTCTTGGACGGGGCGAGCAGTACTTC
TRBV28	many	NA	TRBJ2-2	CASSLPPLPHNTGELFF	TGTGCCAGCAGTTTACCCCCTCTCCCCCATAACACCGGGGAGCTGTTTTTT
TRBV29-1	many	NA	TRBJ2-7	CSVLRGVGYEQYF	TGCAGCGTCCTCAGGGGTGTTGGCTACGAGCAGTACTTC
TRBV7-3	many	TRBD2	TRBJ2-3	CASGAGGTDTQYF	TGTGCCAGCGGGGCGGGGGGCACAGATACGCAGTATTTT